This record concerns one T cell receptor beta chain sequence. The antigen remains unidentified. The data derive from a study of cytomegalovirus exposure and HLA in healthy donors. In the study overall: The 110 or so validation repertoires were produced on the same platform as the roughly 720 repertoires of the first cohort. This was reported in a later analysis. The study, taken as a whole, reports: Later, an analysis found that TCR clusters from the first cohort tended to co-occur in the 90 to 150 validation repertoires. The listing of 150 to 200 TCR beta chains classed them as cytomegalovirus-associated.

The donors were part of the approximately 130-subject validation cohort, which stood apart from the roughly 670-subject first cohort. Profiling relied on immunoSEQ multiplex PCR, and the TCRdb table lists in-frame clones only, not all of them. The sample contains some 76,000 clones, 94% of which appear only once. The material sequenced was PBMCs. The receptor's source is a woman aged 18-29 years in good health and CMV-seronegative.

The CDR3 loop reads CASSEDPLGAFF. The DNA for the CDR3 is TGTGCCAGCAGTGAAGACCCCCTCGGAGCTTTCTTT. The rearrangement joins TRBV2 to TRBJ1-1; D not certain. CDR1 and CDR2 from the germline V gene are SNHLY and FYNNEI. Deletions cut 1 base from V and 10 bases from J, with 10 bases between. The CDR3 spans 12 residues. Full variable domain (rest looked up from reference TRBV2 and TRBJ1-1): EPEVTQTPSHQVTQMGQEVILRCVPISNHLYFYWYRQILGQKVEFLVSFYNNEISEKSEIFDDQFSVERPDGSNFTLKIRSTKLEDSAMYFCASSEDPLGAFFGQGTRLTVV.